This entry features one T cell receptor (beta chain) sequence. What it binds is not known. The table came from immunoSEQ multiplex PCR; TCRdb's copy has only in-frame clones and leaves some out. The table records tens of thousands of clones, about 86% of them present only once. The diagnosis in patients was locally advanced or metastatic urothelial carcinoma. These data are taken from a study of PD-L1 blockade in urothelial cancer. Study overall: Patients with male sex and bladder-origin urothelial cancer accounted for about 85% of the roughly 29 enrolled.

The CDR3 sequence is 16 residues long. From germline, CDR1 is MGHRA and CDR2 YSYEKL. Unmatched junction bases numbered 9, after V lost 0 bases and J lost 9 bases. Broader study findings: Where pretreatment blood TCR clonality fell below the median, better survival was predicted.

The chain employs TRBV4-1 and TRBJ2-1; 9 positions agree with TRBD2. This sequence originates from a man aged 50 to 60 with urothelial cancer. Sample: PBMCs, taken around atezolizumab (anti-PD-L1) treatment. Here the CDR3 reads CASSQDRIAGDLEQFF. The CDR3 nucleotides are TGCGCCAGCAGCCAAGATAGGATAGCGGGAGACCTTGAGCAGTTCTTC.